This TCR beta chain was obtained from a study of naive and memory T cell subsets. This clonotype showed up many times. A UMI-containing oligonucleotide was joined by 3' ligation to the TCR cDNA template. Cells were not sorted; total RNA input targeted roughly 1 to 1000 ng. Four PCR rounds used nested alpha and beta constant region primers plus the SP2 primer. TCRdb itself ran the 5' RACE reads through MiXCR, one entry per CDR3 protein. The sample consists of about 48,000 distinct CDR3 sequences, roughly 4.7% of them appearing once. Between the trimmed V and J ends, which lost 2 bases and 2 bases, there was a span of 10 bases. The CDR3 sequence is 14 residues long. CDR1 is MNHEY, CDR2 SVGAGI, per germline.

The rearrangement links TRBV6-5 to TRBJ2-7; D remains unclear. The clonotype comes from a female donor in good health. CDR3 protein: CASSYRDRAYEQYF. CDR3 nucleotide sequence: TGTGCCAGCAGTTACAGAGATAGAGCCTACGAGCAGTACTTC.